This passage covers 28 T cell receptor beta chains from one sample sequenced in a study of early T cells in non-severe SARS-CoV-2 infection. TCRdb reprocessed the 5' RACE reads via MiXCR and lists one record per CDR3 protein. The sample has approximately 56,000 distinct CDR3 sequences, roughly 9.6% seen once. The sample comprised whole blood. Every receptor here comes from an adult who was a healthcare worker with PCR-confirmed SARS-CoV-2 infection or an uninfected control (not recorded which).

This clonotype was detected many times. The chain has TRBV20-1 and TRBJ1-2, with D hard to call. CDR3 size: 12 residues. The V and J ends lost 2 bases and 8 bases respectively, with 12 bases between them. Germline V gene data show CDR1 as DFQATT and CDR2 as SNEGSKA (reference sequence). CDR3 amino acids: CSARLVTRGYTF. In nucleotides, the CDR3 is TGCAGTGCTAGACTCGTGACTAGGGGCTACACCTTC.

This clonotype was recorded many times. The J gene is TRBJ2-3, the V gene TRBV9; D gene ambiguous. With 0 bases removed from V and 4 bases from J, the gap between germline ends came to 3 bases. In germline, CDR1 is SGDLS, CDR2 YYNGEE. The CDR3 spans 12 residues. CDR3 region: CASSVGSDTQYF. In DNA form, the CDR3 reads TGTGCCAGCAGCGTAGGCTCAGATACGCAGTATTTT.

The rearrangement joins TRBV20-1 to TRBJ2-1; TRBD2 aligns across 10 bases. V lost 5 bases and J lost 9; bases outside the gene matches: 13. CDR3 length equals 15 residues. Germline loops: CDR1 DFQATT, CDR2 SNEGSKA (reference sequence). CDR3 in DNA: TGCAGTGCTGGGAAAAGCGGGAGGGGTTCAGGTGAGCAGTTCTTC. Its protein is CSAGKSGRGSGEQFF.

This clonotype was detected many times. The chain combines TRBV6-2 or TRBV6-3 with TRBJ1-1, with 8 bases matching TRBD1. Germline assignment: CDR1 MNHEY and CDR2 SVGEGT. V was pared by 5 bases and J by 2 bases, with 7 bases of the junction left unmatched. This CDR3 region has 15 residues. This CDR3 is CASSTPRGRNTEAFF. For the CDR3, the DNA is TGTGCCAGCAGTACCCCCAGGGGGCGAAACACTGAAGCTTTCTTT.

This chain connects TRBV11-2 to TRBJ2-7, with 8 bases matching TRBD1. V shed 4 bases, J shed 3 bases, and the junction held 29 bases outside the gene matches. CDR3 size: 22 residues. CDR1 and CDR2 from the germline V gene are SGHAT and FQNNGV. The CDR3 DNA reads as TGTGCCAGCAGCTCCCCCCCTGGACAGGGAAGGGTTCCAGGGATCGTGGACTACGAGCAGTACTTC. Translating gives CASSSPPGQGRVPGIVDYEQYF.

This clonotype was counted only a few times. V and J are TRBV7-6 and TRBJ2-1; D perhaps matches TRBD1 (5 bases). This CDR3 is built from 14 residues. The ends were cut back, 5 bases at V and 5 bases at J, with 13 bases in the middle. Germline CDR1 is SGHVS and CDR2 is FNYEAQ. CDR3 protein: CASSPWGTNNEQFF. Here the CDR3 DNA reads TGTGCCAGCAGCCCTTGGGGCACAAACAATGAGCAGTTCTTC.

This clonotype has a count of ten or more. This chain joins TRBV30 and TRBJ1-1; D is unclear. The CDR3 is made up of 14 amino acids. The V end lost 3 bases, the J end lost 5 bases, and 16 bases lay between the germline ends. Per the germline V gene, CDR1 is GTSNPN and CDR2 is SVGIG (reference sequence). Here the CDR3 DNA reads TGTGCCTGGAGCAAGGCGCCTAGAGGGACTGAAGCTTTCTTT. Its translation: CAWSKAPRGTEAFF.

This chain joins TRBV20-1 and TRBJ2-7; maybe TRBD2 (5 bases). Germline CDR1 DFQATT, CDR2 SNEGSKA (reference sequence). The V gene lost 4 bases and the J gene lost 3 bases, with 19 bases spanning the gap. The CDR3 has 15 amino acids. In DNA form, the CDR3 reads TGCAGTGCTAAGGACGCGACGTGGAGCGGCTACGAGCAGTACTTC. As protein: CSAKDATWSGYEQYF.

V usage is TRBV20-1 and J usage is TRBJ2-3; 10 bases fit TRBD2. CDR1 DFQATT and CDR2 SNEGSKA come from the germline V gene (reference sequence). The CDR3 covers 13 residues. V was pared by 7 bases and J by 1 base, with 2 bases of the junction left unmatched. CDR3 region: CSVGTSGTDTQYF. CDR3 DNA: TGCAGTGTTGGGACTAGCGGCACAGATACGCAGTATTTT.

The chain employs TRBV9 and TRBJ2-2; D call uncertain. This CDR3 spans 12 amino acids. Germline lookup yields CDR1 SGDLS and CDR2 YYNGEE. Trimming stripped 0 bases from V and 6 bases from J, with 3 bases between. The CDR3 region has the DNA TGTGCCAGCAGCGTAGCAGCCGGGGAGCTGTTTTTT. This codes for CASSVAAGELFF.

The table lists this clonotype with many counts. V gene TRBV20-1 combines with J gene TRBJ2-3; TRBD2 is a possible D gene (6 bases). V shed 3 bases and J shed 1 base, with 14 bases lying between them. CDR3 length: 15 amino acids. CDR1 is DFQATT and CDR2 is SNEGSKA in the germline V gene (reference sequence). The CDR3 is CSASRRESGTDTQYF. DNA of the CDR3: TGCAGTGCTAGTAGGCGGGAATCAGGCACAGATACGCAGTATTTT.

This clonotype ranks as medium-sized. This chain uses TRBV7-2 with TRBJ2-1; 8 positions match TRBD2. Germline V gene data show CDR1 as SGHTA and CDR2 as FQGNSA. V was clipped by 8 bases and J by 6 bases; unmatched bases: 6. The CDR3 loop spans 13 amino acids. The CDR3 nucleotides read TGTGCCAGCCGTCGGGGGGGGAGCAATGAGCAGTTCTTC. It is translated as CASRRGGSNEQFF.

This clonotype was seen many times. V usage is TRBV20-1 and J usage is TRBJ2-3; D unclear. The CDR3 covers 14 residues. Trimming left V 1 base short and J 0 bases short, with 8 bases between. Germline V gene data show CDR1 as DFQATT and CDR2 as SNEGSKA (reference sequence). The CDR3 region is CSARVGSSTDTQYF. CDR3 DNA: TGCAGTGCTAGAGTTGGCTCCAGCACAGATACGCAGTATTTT.

Many counts were recorded for this clonotype. The gene calls are TRBV6-2 or TRBV6-3 and TRBJ2-6, with D unresolved. The CDR3 totals 15 residues. Trimming pared 2 bases from V and 0 bases from J, leaving 5 bases between. In germline, CDR1 is MNHEY, CDR2 SVGEGT. CDR3 coding DNA: TGTGCCAGCAGTTACGATATCTCTGGGGCCAACGTCCTGACTTTC. This translates into CASSYDISGANVLTF.

The V call is TRBV7-2, the J call TRBJ1-2; D is uncertain. In germline, CDR1 is SGHTA, CDR2 FQGNSA. The V gene lost 7 bases and the J gene lost 7 bases, with 16 bases spanning the gap. The CDR3 covers 13 residues. CDR3 bases: TGTGCCAGCATCGAGCCTAGGTTTCGTGGCTACACCTTC. As protein: CASIEPRFRGYTF.

This clonotype was counted between two and nine times. The chain is built from TRBV30 and TRBJ1-6, with 7 nucleotides matching TRBD1. Trimming at V came to 5 bases and at J to 7 bases, leaving 5 bases not matched to a gene. The V gene's germline CDR1 is GTSNPN and CDR2 SVGIG (reference sequence). The CDR3 has 13 residues. Here the CDR3 DNA reads TGTGCCTGGTGGACAGGCACAAATTCACCCCTCCACTTT. Protein product: CAWWTGTNSPLHF. The entire variable domain, with the rest obtained from reference TRBV30 and TRBJ1-6, is as follows: SQTIHQWPATLVQPVGSPLSLECTVEGTSNPNLYWYRQAAGRGLQLLFYSVGIGQISSEVPQNLSASRPQDRQFILSSKKLLLSDSGFYLCAWWTGTNSPLHFGNGTRLTVT.

This clonotype was found many times. The J gene is TRBJ2-3, the V gene TRBV18; no reliable D call. The CDR3 sequence is 12 residues long. Germline V gene sequence: CDR1 KGHSH, CDR2 LQKENI. V was pared by 0 bases and J by 7 bases, with 5 bases between. The chain's CDR3 is CASSPPMNTQYF. DNA for the CDR3: TGTGCCAGCTCACCACCGATGAATACGCAGTATTTT. Full variable domain (missing parts from reference TRBV18 and TRBJ2-3): NAGVMQNPRHLVRRRGQEARLRCSPMKGHSHVYWYRQLPEEGLKFMVYLQKENIIDESGMPKERFSAEFPKEGPSILRIQQVVRGDSAAYFCASSPPMNTQYFGPGTRLTVL.

The rearrangement joins TRBV7-2 to TRBJ1-3; D unresolved. Germline loops: CDR1 SGHTA, CDR2 FQGNSA. V dropped 1 base and J dropped 7 bases, with 14 bases sitting between them. The CDR3 contains 15 residues. CDR3 in amino acids: CASSLVPESTNTIYF. The CDR3 nucleotides are TGTGCCAGCAGCTTAGTTCCGGAATCGACCAACACCATATATTTT.

The genes are TRBV28 and TRBJ1-4; TRBD1 agrees at 7 bases. Germline CDR1 reads MDHEN; CDR2 reads SYDVKM. The CDR3 contains 12 residues. V was pared by 8 bases and J by 6 bases, with 3 bases of the junction left unmatched. CDR3 amino acids: CASGRGHEKLFF. The CDR3 region has the DNA TGTGCCAGCGGAAGGGGGCATGAAAAACTGTTTTTT.

The chain is built from TRBV5-6 and TRBJ1-2, with D tentatively TRBD1 (6 bases). Germline V gene lookup returns CDR1 SGHDT and CDR2 YYEEEE. The CDR3 is made up of 13 amino acids. The V end lost 0 bases, the J end lost 6 bases, and 9 bases lay between the germline ends. The CDR3 nucleotides are TGTGCCAGCAGCTTGGCAGGGGAGAATGGCTACACCTTC. This codes for CASSLAGENGYTF.

This clonotype was picked up many times. The chain employs TRBV20-1 and TRBJ2-1; TRBD1 agrees at 7 bases. The trim removed 7 bases at V and 2 bases at J, leaving 2 bases unmatched. CDR3 length: 12 amino acids. The germline V gene has CDR1 DFQATT and CDR2 SNEGSKA (reference sequence). The CDR3 nucleotides read TGCAGTGGACAGGGCACCTACAATGAGCAGTTCTTC. Translation: CSGQGTYNEQFF.

This clonotype was recorded at least ten times. The gene calls are TRBV4-2 and TRBJ2-1; D is perhaps TRBD2 (6 bases). Trimming removed 0 bases at V and 13 bases at J, with 13 bases between. The CDR3 spans 13 residues. Germline V gene lookup returns CDR1 LGHNA and CDR2 YNFKEQ. The CDR3 reads CASSQDLVGSQFF. DNA for the CDR3: TGTGCCAGCAGCCAAGATCTGGTCGGGAGTCAGTTCTTC.

This clonotype was found many times. The rearrangement uses TRBV10-2 and TRBJ2-7; TRBD2 matches at 7 bases. Losses at the gene ends were 0 bases for V and 4 bases for J; bases not matched to a gene: 9. The germline V gene encodes CDR1 WSHSY and CDR2 SAAADI. The CDR3 totals 16 residues. The DNA of the CDR3 is TGCGCCAGCAGTGAGTCGACGGCGGGGGTTCCATACGAGCAGTACTTC. This gives the protein CASSESTAGVPYEQYF.

In its sample, this clonotype was seen many times. The V gene is TRBV12-3 or TRBV12-4, the J gene TRBJ2-1, with 9 bases aligning to TRBD2. J was trimmed by 14 bases and V by 0 bases; bases with no gene match: 8. The CDR3 runs 14 residues. As DNA, the CDR3 is TGTGCCAGCAGTTTAGCGTTCGGTAGCGGGGGAAAGTTCTTC. This codes for CASSLAFGSGGKFF.

This clonotype was recorded a few times. The chain combines TRBV7-3 with TRBJ2-7; no definite D call. CDR1 and CDR2 (germline): SGHTA, FQGTGA. This CDR3 spans 13 amino acids. V dropped 5 bases and J dropped 5 bases, with 13 bases sitting between them. For the CDR3, the DNA is TGTGCCAGCAGCCTAGGGCCAGGCAACGAGCAGTACTTC. This codes for CASSLGPGNEQYF.

This clonotype was seen many times. The chain couples TRBV4-2 to TRBJ1-2; the match to TRBD1 covers 9 bases. Germline trimming cut 0 bases from V and 4 bases from J; bases unmatched to any gene: 15. Germline lookup yields CDR1 LGHNA and CDR2 YNFKEQ. This CDR3 spans 19 amino acids. The CDR3 reads CASSQDHSGTGKGGYGYTF. For the CDR3, the DNA is TGTGCCAGCAGCCAAGATCATTCGGGGACAGGGAAAGGGGGCTATGGCTACACCTTC.

The chain carries TRBV29-1 and TRBJ2-3; weak D call: TRBD1 (5 bases). The CDR3 runs 14 residues. V dropped 5 bases and J dropped 4 bases, with 16 bases sitting between them. Germline CDR1 SQVTM, CDR2 ANQGSEA. CDR3 amino acids: CSVTWSRASDTQYF. The CDR3 DNA reads as TGCAGCGTTACCTGGTCCAGGGCCTCAGATACGCAGTATTTT.

This clonotype has a handful of counts. This chain uses TRBV20-1 with TRBJ2-5; 11 nucleotides align to TRBD2. The CDR3 sequence is 15 residues long. Trimming at V came to 2 bases and at J to 4 bases, leaving 6 bases not matched to a gene. Germline CDR1 reads DFQATT; CDR2 reads SNEGSKA (reference sequence). The CDR3 DNA reads TGCAGTGCTAGACATCTAGCGGGGGGAGGAGAGACCCAGTACTTC. This sequence encodes CSARHLAGGGETQYF.